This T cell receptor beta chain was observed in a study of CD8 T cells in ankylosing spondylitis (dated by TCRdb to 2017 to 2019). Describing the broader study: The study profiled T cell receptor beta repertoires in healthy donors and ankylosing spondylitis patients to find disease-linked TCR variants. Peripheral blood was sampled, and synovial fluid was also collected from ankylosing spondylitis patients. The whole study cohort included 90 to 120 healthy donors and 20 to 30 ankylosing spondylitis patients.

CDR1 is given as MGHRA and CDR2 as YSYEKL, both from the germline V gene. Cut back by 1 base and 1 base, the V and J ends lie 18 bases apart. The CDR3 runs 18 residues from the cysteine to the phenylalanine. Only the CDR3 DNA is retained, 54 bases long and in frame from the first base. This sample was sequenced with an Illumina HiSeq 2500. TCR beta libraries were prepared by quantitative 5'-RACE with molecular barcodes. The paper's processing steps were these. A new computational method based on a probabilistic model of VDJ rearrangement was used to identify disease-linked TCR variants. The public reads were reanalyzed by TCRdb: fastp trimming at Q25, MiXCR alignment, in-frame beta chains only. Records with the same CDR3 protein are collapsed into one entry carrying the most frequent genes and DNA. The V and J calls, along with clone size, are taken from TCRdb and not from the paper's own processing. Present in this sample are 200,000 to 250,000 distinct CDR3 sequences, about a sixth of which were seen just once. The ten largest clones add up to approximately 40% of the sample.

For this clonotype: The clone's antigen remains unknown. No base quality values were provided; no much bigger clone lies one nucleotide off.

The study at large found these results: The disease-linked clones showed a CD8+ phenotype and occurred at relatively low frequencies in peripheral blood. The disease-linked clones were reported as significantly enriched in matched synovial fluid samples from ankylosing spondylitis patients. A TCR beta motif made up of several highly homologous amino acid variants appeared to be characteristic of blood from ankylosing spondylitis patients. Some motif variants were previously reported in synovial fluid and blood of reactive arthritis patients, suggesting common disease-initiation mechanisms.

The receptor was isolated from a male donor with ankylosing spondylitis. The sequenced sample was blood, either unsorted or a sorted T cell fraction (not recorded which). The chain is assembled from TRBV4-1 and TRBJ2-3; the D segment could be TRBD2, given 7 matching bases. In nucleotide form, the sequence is TGCGCCAGCAGCCAAGTTACGGGGGGCGTCGTCGGCACAGATACGCAGTATTTT. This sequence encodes CASSQVTGGVVGTDTQYF.